These T cell receptor beta chains were read from a single sample in a study of beta chain features in type 1 diabetes. Profiled with immunoSEQ multiplex PCR; TCRdb holds only in-frame clones, not every one. This table holds around 400,000 clones, 10% to 15% found once. Sample: naive CD4+ T cells from blood. These receptors were taken from a man younger than 35 in good health. CDR3s include the opening cysteine and the closing phenylalanine or tryptophan. Fields, in order: clone size, D gene, J gene, V gene, CDR3 protein, CDR3 DNA. D genes are given only for firm matches. A row's size may be missing; if present it is once, few, many or a size class.

clone size: few; D gene: TRBD1; J gene: TRBJ2-4; V gene: TRBV7-9; CDR3 protein: CASSSGQGLAKNIQYF; CDR3 DNA: TGTGCCAGCAGCTCCGGACAGGGACTAGCCAAAAACATTCAGTACTTC
clone size: .; D gene: TRBD1; J gene: TRBJ1-2; V gene: TRBV7-2; CDR3 protein: CASSLESGQDYGYTF; CDR3 DNA: TGTGCCAGCAGCTTAGAATCGGGACAGGACTATGGCTACACCTTC
clone size: few; D gene: .; J gene: TRBJ2-7; V gene: TRBV28; CDR3 protein: CASSLSGLAFSYEQYF; CDR3 DNA: TGTGCCAGCAGTTTATCCGGACTTGCCTTTTCCTACGAGCAGTACTTC
clone size: few; D gene: .; J gene: TRBJ2-7; V gene: TRBV7-2; CDR3 protein: CASSSRRGSYEQYF; CDR3 DNA: TGTGCCAGCAGCTCGCGAAGGGGCTCCTACGAGCAGTACTTC
clone size: .; D gene: .; J gene: TRBJ2-1; V gene: TRBV7-2; CDR3 protein: CASSLFQVGSYNEQFF; CDR3 DNA: TGTGCCAGCAGCTTATTCCAGGTCGGCTCCTACAATGAGCAGTTCTTC
clone size: few; D gene: TRBD2; J gene: TRBJ2-1; V gene: TRBV4-3; CDR3 protein: CASSLGLADEQFF; CDR3 DNA: TGCGCCAGCAGCCTGGGACTAGCGGACGAGCAGTTCTTC
clone size: .; D gene: .; J gene: TRBJ1-5; V gene: TRBV2; CDR3 protein: CASSERSGNQPQHF; CDR3 DNA: TGTGCCAGCAGTGAGCGGTCCGGGAATCAGCCCCAGCATTTT
clone size: few; D gene: .; J gene: TRBJ1-5; V gene: TRBV2; CDR3 protein: CASSEAQGRSFQHF; CDR3 DNA: TGTGCCAGCAGTGAAGCGCAGGGTAGGTCATTCCAGCATTTT
clone size: few; D gene: .; J gene: TRBJ2-7; V gene: TRBV5-1; CDR3 protein: CASSASPTSAYEQYF; CDR3 DNA: TGCGCCAGCAGCGCGTCTCCCACGTCCGCCTACGAGCAGTACTTC
clone size: few; D gene: TRBD1; J gene: TRBJ2-1; V gene: TRBV4-2; CDR3 protein: CASSGAGQGRFNEQFF; CDR3 DNA: TGTGCCAGCAGCGGCGCTGGACAGGGGAGGTTCAATGAGCAGTTCTTC
clone size: .; D gene: .; J gene: TRBJ1-5; V gene: TRBV9; CDR3 protein: CASSAGQWSNQPQHF; CDR3 DNA: TGTGCCAGCAGCGCCGGACAGTGGAGCAATCAGCCCCAGCATTTT
clone size: few; D gene: .; J gene: TRBJ2-3; V gene: TRBV11-2; CDR3 protein: CASSSYWGGADTQYF; CDR3 DNA: TGTGCCAGCAGCTCGTATTGGGGGGGCGCAGATACGCAGTATTTT
clone size: .; D gene: TRBD1; J gene: TRBJ2-7; V gene: TRBV6-1; CDR3 protein: CASSSRQGGDYEQYF; CDR3 DNA: TGTGCCAGCAGTTCCAGACAGGGTGGGGACTACGAGCAGTACTTC
clone size: .; D gene: .; J gene: TRBJ1-5; V gene: TRBV4-3; CDR3 protein: CASSQDLGRTTVRNQPQHF; CDR3 DNA: TGCGCCAGCAGCCAAGATCTGGGCCGCACAACGGTTCGGAATCAGCCCCAGCATTTT
clone size: .; D gene: .; J gene: TRBJ1-1; V gene: TRBV29-1; CDR3 protein: CSVVLQGMNTEAFF; CDR3 DNA: TGCAGCGTTGTATTACAGGGAATGAACACTGAAGCTTTCTTT
clone size: .; D gene: .; J gene: TRBJ2-7; V gene: TRBV6-5; CDR3 protein: CASSPLTPALEQYF; CDR3 DNA: TGTGCCAGCAGCCCTCTGACACCCGCACTCGAGCAGTACTTC
clone size: .; D gene: .; J gene: TRBJ1-1; V gene: TRBV5-1; CDR3 protein: CASSGGAGNTEAFF; CDR3 DNA: TGCGCCAGCAGTGGGGGCGCTGGGAACACTGAAGCTTTCTTT
clone size: .; D gene: .; J gene: TRBJ2-3; V gene: TRBV6-1; CDR3 protein: CASSDRNSNTQYF; CDR3 DNA: TGTGCCAGCAGTGACAGGAATTCGAACACGCAGTATTTT
clone size: .; D gene: .; J gene: TRBJ2-7; V gene: TRBV14; CDR3 protein: CASSHGRVTGTNTYEQYF; CDR3 DNA: TGTGCCAGCAGCCATGGAAGAGTGACCGGGACAAATACCTACGAGCAGTACTTC
clone size: .; D gene: .; J gene: TRBJ2-5; V gene: TRBV10-3; CDR3 protein: CAISEGGTSRQETQYF; CDR3 DNA: TGTGCCATCAGTGAGGGCGGGACCTCCCGCCAAGAGACCCAGTACTTC
clone size: few; D gene: .; J gene: TRBJ2-6; V gene: TRBV29-1; CDR3 protein: CSVEVPNGANVLTF; CDR3 DNA: TGCAGCGTTGAAGTTCCTAATGGGGCCAACGTCCTGACTTTC
clone size: few; D gene: TRBD2; J gene: TRBJ2-3; V gene: TRBV11-2; CDR3 protein: CASSLGGAGGHTDTQYF; CDR3 DNA: TGTGCCAGCAGCTTAGGAGGAGCGGGAGGACATACAGATACGCAGTATTTT
clone size: few; D gene: TRBD1; J gene: TRBJ1-1; V gene: TRBV27; CDR3 protein: CASSRIGWDRGRVNTEAFF; CDR3 DNA: TGTGCCAGCAGTCGTATCGGCTGGGACAGGGGCCGCGTGAACACTGAAGCTTTCTTT
clone size: .; D gene: .; J gene: TRBJ2-5; V gene: TRBV30; CDR3 protein: CAWRAGPQYQETQYF; CDR3 DNA: TGTGCCTGGAGGGCTGGGCCCCAGTACCAAGAGACCCAGTACTTC
clone size: few; D gene: TRBD2; J gene: TRBJ2-4; V gene: TRBV30; CDR3 protein: CAWSRGGGNIQYF; CDR3 DNA: TGTGCCTGGAGTCGGGGGGGCGGCAACATTCAGTACTTC